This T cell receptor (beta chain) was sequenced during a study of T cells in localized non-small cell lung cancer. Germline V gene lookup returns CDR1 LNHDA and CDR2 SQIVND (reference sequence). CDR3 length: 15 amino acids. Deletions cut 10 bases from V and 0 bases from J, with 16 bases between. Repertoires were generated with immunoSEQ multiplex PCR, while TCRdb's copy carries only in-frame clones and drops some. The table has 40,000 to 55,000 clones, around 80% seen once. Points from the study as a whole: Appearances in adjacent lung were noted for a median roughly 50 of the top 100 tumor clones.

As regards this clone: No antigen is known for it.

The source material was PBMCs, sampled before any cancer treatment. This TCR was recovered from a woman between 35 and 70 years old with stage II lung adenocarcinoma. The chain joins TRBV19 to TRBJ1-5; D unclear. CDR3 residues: CATTEEGNSNQPQHF. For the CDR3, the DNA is TGTGCCACCACGGAGGAAGGAAATAGCAATCAGCCCCAGCATTTT.